The 30 T cell receptor beta chains below come from one sample, sequenced in a study of T-cell reconstitution after alpha-beta-depleted transplantation in children. Unique molecular identifiers were incorporated into the prepared TCRbeta library. MiXCR was run by TCRdb on the PCR reads, yielding one entry per CDR3 protein. The repertoire holds 250,000 to 350,000 distinct CDR3 sequences, with around 25% as singletons. The source material was PBMCs, mostly from graft donor cells, sampled 180 days after TCRalphabeta/CD19-depleted stem cell transplant. The receptors originated from a male patient younger than 18 who had a stem cell transplant for acute lymphoblastic leukemia, so the T cells may come from the graft donor.

This clonotype was seen ten or more times. This chain joins TRBV4-1 and TRBJ2-7; tentatively, D is TRBD1 or TRBD2 (6 bases each). This CDR3 has 15 amino acids. Germline CDR1 is MGHRA and CDR2 is YSYEKL. Trimming took off 3 bases at V and 0 bases at J, with 12 bases between the two ends. The DNA for the CDR3 is TGCGCCAGCAGCCAGGGGGAGGACAGCTCCTACGAGCAGTACTTC. Its translation is CASSQGEDSSYEQYF.

The chain combines TRBV20-1 with TRBJ2-1, with 8 bases that match TRBD2. The CDR3 covers 13 residues. V trimming: 6 bases; J trimming: 9 bases; junction bases outside the gene matches: 10. Germline V CDR1 and CDR2: DFQATT, SNEGSKA (reference sequence). CDR3 amino acids: CSAPGTSYFEQFF. Written as DNA, the CDR3 is TGCAGTGCACCCGGGACTAGTTATTTTGAGCAGTTCTTC.

The chain uses TRBV5-6 and TRBJ1-1, with D hard to call. The germline gives CDR1 SGHDT, CDR2 YYEEEE. V was cut by 3 bases and J by 4 bases, with 13 bases left in between. The CDR3 runs to 14 residues. CDR3 nucleotides: TGTGCCAGCAGCTGGAGGACCGGTCTCACTGAAGCTTTCTTT. Amino acids: CASSWRTGLTEAFF.

In its sample, this clonotype was seen a few times. The chain recombines TRBV7-6 with TRBJ2-7; TRBD2 might be the D (5 bases). The V and J ends lost 3 bases and 1 base respectively, with 10 bases between them. Germline CDR1 SGHVS, CDR2 FNYEAQ. The CDR3 consists of 14 residues. The CDR3 coding sequence is TGTGCCAGCAGCTTGGAGGCCAGGTCCTACGAGCAGTACTTC. Protein sequence: CASSLEARSYEQYF.

The chain employs TRBV4-2 and TRBJ2-7; 13 nucleotides line up with TRBD2. This CDR3 is built from 14 residues. J gave up 13 bases and V 8 bases, and 14 bases lay outside the gene matches. Germline V gene sequence: CDR1 LGHNA, CDR2 YNFKEQ. The CDR3 region is CASAFGAGLAGTYF. The DNA for the CDR3 is TGTGCCAGCGCCTTTGGTGCGGGACTAGCGGGAACATACTTC.

This clonotype was seen only a few times. This chain joins TRBV5-1 and TRBJ1-2; TRBD1 matches at 7 bases. The V segment lost 8 bases and the J segment 0 bases; nucleotides outside the gene matches: 7. The CDR3 runs 14 residues. Looked up from germline, CDR1 is SGHRS and CDR2 is YFSETQ. The CDR3 DNA reads TGCGCCAGTCGGATCGGACAGGCTAACTATGGCTACACCTTC. Its translation is CASRIGQANYGYTF. Looking up the rest from reference TRBV5-1 and TRBJ1-2 gives the full variable domain: KAGVTQTPRYLIKTRGQQVTLSCSPISGHRSVSWYQQTPGQGLQFLFEYFSETQRNKGNFPGRFSGRQFSNSRSEMNVSTLELGDSALYLCASRIGQANYGYTFGSGTRLTVV.

This chain joins TRBV3-1 and TRBJ2-1, with D possibly being TRBD1 or TRBD2 (6 bases each). CDR1 is LGHDT and CDR2 is YNNKEL in the germline V gene (reference sequence). This CDR3 has 18 residues. With 0 bases removed from V and 2 bases from J, the gap between germline ends came to 17 bases. The CDR3 DNA reads as TGTGCCAGCAGCCAAGACCCCATAGGGGGGTCCGCCTACAATGAGCAGTTCTTC. As protein: CASSQDPIGGSAYNEQFF.

This clonotype has at least ten counts. The rearrangement uses TRBV12-3 or TRBV12-4 and TRBJ2-1, with 7 bases that match TRBD1. The ends lost 6 bases at V and 3 bases at J; junction bases unmatched: 8. There are 15 residues in the CDR3. Here the CDR3 DNA reads TGTGCCAGCAGCCCCGAGGGACAGATCTACAATGAGCAGTTCTTC. Its protein product is CASSPEGQIYNEQFF.

In its sample, this clonotype was seen a few times. The chain links TRBV28 to TRBJ2-1; D uncertain. CDR1 and CDR2 (germline): MDHEN, SYDVKM. V was shortened by 3 bases and J by 9 bases, with 15 bases between the two germline ends. The CDR3 totals 14 residues. For the CDR3, the DNA is TGTGCCAGCAGTTTTGTCTCAAAAGTGGGTGAGCAGTTCTTC. The encoded protein is CASSFVSKVGEQFF.

This clonotype was picked up a small number of times. The rearrangement uses TRBV6-1 and TRBJ2-5, with D unresolved. The germline V gene has CDR1 MNHNS and CDR2 SASEGT. This CDR3 is 12 amino acids long. Trimming removed 2 bases at V and 4 bases at J, with 5 bases between. CDR3 protein: CASSELGETQYF. In DNA, the CDR3 is TGTGCCAGCAGTGAACTAGGAGAGACCCAGTACTTC.

This clonotype showed up just a few times. The rearrangement joins TRBV29-1 to TRBJ1-3; D remains unclear. The germline V and J ends were trimmed by 3 bases and 0 bases, with 3 bases remaining between them. Germline assignment: CDR1 SQVTM and CDR2 ANQGSEA. This CDR3 spans 12 amino acids. The CDR3 spells CSVEDSGNTIYF. The CDR3 DNA reads TGCAGCGTTGAGGACTCTGGAAACACCATATATTTT.

This clonotype was recorded a few times. This chain connects TRBV20-1 to TRBJ2-1; the D is unclear. The CDR3 sequence is 13 residues long. Germline values: CDR1 DFQATT, CDR2 SNEGSKA (reference sequence). Trimming pared 1 base from V and 6 bases from J, leaving 10 bases between. In nucleotides, the CDR3 is TGCAGTGCTAGAGCTTTCGCGTTCAATGAGCAGTTCTTC. Protein sequence: CSARAFAFNEQFF.

This clonotype appeared a few times. The chain uses TRBV20-1 and TRBJ2-5; D perhaps matches TRBD2 (5 bases). The germline V and J ends were trimmed by 6 bases and 4 bases, with 12 bases remaining between them. Germline-derived CDR1 and CDR2 are DFQATT and SNEGSKA (reference sequence). This CDR3 comprises 12 residues. The DNA for the CDR3 is TGCAGTGCCGGACTGTTTTCAGAGACCCAGTACTTC. As protein: CSAGLFSETQYF.

This sequence joins TRBV4-1 and TRBJ2-1, with D possibly TRBD1 on 5 matching bases. Trimming took 5 bases from V and 6 from J, leaving 8 bases between them. The CDR3 is 12 residues long. From germline, CDR1 is MGHRA and CDR2 YSYEKL. CDR3 DNA sequence: TGCGCCAGCAGCGGGGCACTCAATGAGCAGTTCTTC. This translates into CASSGALNEQFF.

The J gene is TRBJ1-1, the V gene TRBV7-2, with D perhaps TRBD1 (5 bases). The V and J ends lost 5 bases and 5 bases respectively, with 18 bases between them. CDR1 is SGHTA and CDR2 is FQGNSA in the germline V gene. CDR3 size: 15 residues. CDR3 sequence (DNA): TGTGCCAGCAGCCCCAGGCAGGGCTTGGAAACTGAAGCTTTCTTT. Translation: CASSPRQGLETEAFF.

This sequence joins TRBV7-3 and TRBJ1-1, with TRBD1 matching over 8 bases. The CDR3 is 15 amino acids. Per the germline V gene, CDR1 is SGHTA and CDR2 is FQGTGA. The junction had 7 bases not matched to a gene; V was cut back by 5 bases and J by 2 bases. The CDR3 protein is CASSQQDRANTEAFF. The CDR3 DNA is TGTGCCAGCAGCCAACAGGACAGGGCCAACACTGAAGCTTTCTTT.

The chain links TRBV7-3 to TRBJ2-3; 7 bases align to TRBD2. V shed 5 bases, J shed 0 bases, and the junction held 8 bases outside the gene matches. Germline CDR1 and CDR2: SGHTA and FQGTGA. The CDR3 extends over 16 amino acids. The CDR3 nucleotides are TGTGCCAGCAGCCCCACAAGCGGGATTAGCACAGATACGCAGTATTTT. Its translation is CASSPTSGISTDTQYF.

This clonotype was recorded a few times. The chain links TRBV6-1 to TRBJ1-5; 7 nucleotides align to TRBD1. The CDR3 totals 15 residues. With 5 bases clipped from V and 6 bases from J, the junction kept 10 bases outside the gene matches. Germline CDR1 reads MNHNS; CDR2 reads SASEGT. The CDR3 DNA reads as TGTGCCAGCAGTAGACAGGGCGAGAAGGGTCAGCCCCAGCATTTT. As protein: CASSRQGEKGQPQHF.

This clonotype showed up just a few times. V and J are TRBV5-1 and TRBJ2-5, with unresolved D. The CDR3 length is 15 residues. Germline CDR1 is SGHRS and CDR2 is YFSETQ. V was trimmed by 2 bases and J by 5 bases, leaving 16 bases between them. CDR3 residues: CASSFQNLGGETQYF. CDR3 bases: TGCGCCAGCAGCTTCCAGAATTTGGGCGGCGAGACCCAGTACTTC.

The chain is built from TRBV27 and TRBJ2-1, with a weak D call TRBD2 (5 bases). The V gene lost 1 base and the J gene lost 10 bases, with 11 bases spanning the gap. CDR3 length equals 13 residues. Per the germline V gene, CDR1 is MNHEY and CDR2 is SMNVEV (reference sequence). The CDR3 DNA reads as TGTGCCAGCAGTTTATTCACTAGTGGGGAGCAGTTCTTC. The encoded protein is CASSLFTSGEQFF.

The V and J genes are TRBV20-1 and TRBJ2-1; a weak D match, TRBD2 (7 bases). Trimming stripped 4 bases from V and 4 bases from J, with 11 bases between. The CDR3 is made up of 13 amino acids. Germline V gene lookup returns CDR1 DFQATT and CDR2 SNEGSKA (reference sequence). CDR3 loop: CSAMAGAYNEQFF. CDR3 nucleotide sequence: TGCAGTGCTATGGCGGGGGCTTACAATGAGCAGTTCTTC.

This clonotype came up a few times. V gene TRBV11-2 combines with J gene TRBJ2-2; TRBD2 aligns across 11 bases. Trimming took 0 bases from V and 3 from J; bases not matched to a gene: 6. There are 18 residues in the CDR3. The V gene's germline CDR1 is SGHAT and CDR2 FQNNGV. The CDR3 DNA reads as TGTGCCAGCAGCTTAGAGCGCCTAGCGGGAGGAGACACCGGGGAGCTGTTTTTT. Encoded protein: CASSLERLAGGDTGELFF.

This chain uses TRBV6-2 or TRBV6-3 with TRBJ2-1; TRBD2 might be the D (6 bases). The CDR3 loop spans 16 amino acids. Germline CDR1 and CDR2: MNHEY and SVGEGT. Trimming removed 2 bases at V and 0 bases at J, with 11 bases between. CDR3 in DNA: TGTGCCAGCAGTTACCTCAGGAGGGCCTCCTACAATGAGCAGTTCTTC. Residues: CASSYLRRASYNEQFF.

The V call is TRBV5-1, the J call TRBJ2-4; maybe TRBD1 (5 bases). The germline gives CDR1 SGHRS, CDR2 YFSETQ. The CDR3 loop spans 15 amino acids. V lost 2 bases and J lost 7, with 16 bases in between. The DNA of the CDR3 is TGCGCCAGCAGCTTTACCCAGGGTCCCCAGAACATTCAGTACTTC. Translation: CASSFTQGPQNIQYF.

This chain uses TRBV29-1 with TRBJ2-3; 8 positions match TRBD1. This CDR3 contains 15 residues. J was trimmed by 1 base and V by 5 bases; bases with no gene match: 8. Germline V lookup: CDR1 SQVTM, CDR2 ANQGSEA. CDR3: CSVCRDRGRTDTQYF. CDR3 in DNA: TGCAGCGTTTGTCGTGACAGGGGCCGCACAGATACGCAGTATTTT.

The V gene is TRBV5-1, the J gene TRBJ1-1; TRBD1 matches 8 bases. CDR3 length: 13 residues. CDR1 is SGHRS and CDR2 is YFSETQ in the germline V gene. With V trimmed by 4 bases and J by 8 bases, 7 bases remained unmatched. The CDR3 DNA follows: TGCGCCAGCAGCGGGGGACAGGCGTTAGAAGCTTTCTTT. As protein: CASSGGQALEAFF. The full variable domain, in which reference TRBV5-1 and TRBJ1-1 provide the parts outside the CDR3, is KAGVTQTPRYLIKTRGQQVTLSCSPISGHRSVSWYQQTPGQGLQFLFEYFSETQRNKGNFPGRFSGRQFSNSRSEMNVSTLELGDSALYLCASSGGQALEAFFGQGTRLTVV.

This clonotype was seen a few times. This sequence joins TRBV7-2 and TRBJ2-7; 7 nucleotides align to TRBD1. V trimming: 4 bases; J trimming: 2 bases; junction bases outside the gene matches: 8. Germline CDR1 and CDR2: SGHTA and FQGNSA. The CDR3 length is 15 residues. For the CDR3, the DNA is TGTGCCAGCAGCTCGTACGGGACAGCCCCCTACGAGCAGTACTTC. Its protein is CASSSYGTAPYEQYF. The full variable domain, with the rest looked up from reference TRBV7-2 and TRBJ2-7, is GAGVSQSPSNKVTEKGKDVELRCDPISGHTALYWYRQSLGQGLEFLIYFQGNSAPDKSGLPSDRFSAERTGGSVSTLTIQRTQQEDSAVYLCASSSYGTAPYEQYFGPGTRLTVT.

The J gene is TRBJ2-7, the V gene TRBV27; a possible D gene is TRBD1 (5 bases). Trimming removed 6 bases from V and 4 bases from J, with 16 bases in between. The germline V gene encodes CDR1 MNHEY and CDR2 SMNVEV (reference sequence). The CDR3 covers 14 residues. For the CDR3, the DNA is TGTGCCAGCAGGTCCCCTCCTACAGGTTACGAGCAGTACTTC. Translating it yields CASRSPPTGYEQYF.

This clonotype has a single count. This rearrangement joins TRBV5-5 to TRBJ1-5; TRBD1 aligns across 7 bases. The CDR3 contains 17 residues. V lost 4 bases, J lost 4 bases, and 14 bases stayed unmatched. Germline V gene sequence: CDR1 SGHKS, CDR2 YYEKEE (reference sequence). The CDR3 loop is CASSPLARDSPNQPQHF. The CDR3 nucleotides are TGTGCCAGCAGCCCCTTAGCCCGGGACAGTCCAAATCAGCCCCAGCATTTT.

V usage is TRBV5-1 and J usage is TRBJ1-5; D gene uncertain. V was trimmed by 4 bases and J by 0 bases, leaving 11 bases between them. The CDR3 length is 15 residues. Germline-derived CDR1 and CDR2 are SGHRS and YFSETQ. The CDR3, as DNA: TGCGCCAGCAGCCTCTGGGGTGATAGCAATCAGCCCCAGCATTTT. The encoded protein is CASSLWGDSNQPQHF. Complete variable domain (other parts from reference TRBV5-1 and TRBJ1-5): KAGVTQTPRYLIKTRGQQVTLSCSPISGHRSVSWYQQTPGQGLQFLFEYFSETQRNKGNFPGRFSGRQFSNSRSEMNVSTLELGDSALYLCASSLWGDSNQPQHFGDGTRLSIL.